This T cell receptor (beta chain) derives from a study of identical twins. V lost 3 bases to trimming and J lost 7 bases; unmatched junction nucleotides: 7. CDR3 length: 14 residues. TCRdb re-derived calls from the 5' RACE reads in MiXCR, one entry per CDR3 protein. This table has approximately 260,000 distinct CDR3 sequences, 11% to 15% appearing once. Study-level findings and limits: Cross-sectional statistical analysis was relied on for the conclusions, without the same donors being followed.

This clonotype was seen many times. The antigen is not known. The specimen was memory (CD45RO+) T cells sorted from blood. The J gene is TRBJ1-2, the V gene TRBV12-3 or TRBV12-4; 8 positions agree with TRBD1. This sequence originates from a woman under 30 in good health. Here the CDR3 reads CASSLNQGAGGYTF. The CDR3 coding sequence is TGTGCCAGCAGTTTGAACCAGGGGGCGGGTGGCTACACCTTC.